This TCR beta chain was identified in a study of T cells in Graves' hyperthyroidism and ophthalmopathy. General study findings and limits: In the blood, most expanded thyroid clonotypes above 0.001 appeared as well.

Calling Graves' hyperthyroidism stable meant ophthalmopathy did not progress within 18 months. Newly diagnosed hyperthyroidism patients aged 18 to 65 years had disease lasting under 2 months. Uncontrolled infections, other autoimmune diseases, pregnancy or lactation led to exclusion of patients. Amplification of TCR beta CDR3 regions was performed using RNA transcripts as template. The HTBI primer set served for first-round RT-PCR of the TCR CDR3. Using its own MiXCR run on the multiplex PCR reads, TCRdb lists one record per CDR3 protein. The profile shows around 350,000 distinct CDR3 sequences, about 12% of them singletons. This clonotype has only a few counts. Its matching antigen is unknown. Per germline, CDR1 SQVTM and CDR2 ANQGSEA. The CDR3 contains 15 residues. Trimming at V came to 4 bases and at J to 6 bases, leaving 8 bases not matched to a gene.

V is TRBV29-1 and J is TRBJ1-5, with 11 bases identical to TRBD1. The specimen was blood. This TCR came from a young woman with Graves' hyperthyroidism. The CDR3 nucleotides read TGCAGCGTTGGAATGGGACAGGGGGACGGTCAGCCCCAGCATTTT. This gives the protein CSVGMGQGDGQPQHF.